The 3 T cell receptor beta chains presented below share a single source sample, sequenced in a study of T-cell memory formation after mild COVID-19. In TCRdb, the 5' RACE reads were re-called with MiXCR into one record per CDR3 protein. The sample has roughly 340,000 distinct CDR3 sequences; roughly 19% are singletons. The sample taken for sequencing was PBMCs or a T cell subset sorted from them (not recorded which). All receptors derive from a young man who had mild COVID-19 (a few samples of this study predate the infection). Cell type and time point are not known.

This chain joins TRBV10-1 and TRBJ2-1; the D is unclear. Germline V lookup: CDR1 WNHNN, CDR2 SYGVQD (reference sequence). The CDR3 loop spans 13 amino acids. V lost 4 bases and J lost 4, with 8 bases in between. CDR3 loop: CASSATRYNEQFF. As DNA, the CDR3 is TGCGCCAGCAGTGCGACCAGATACAATGAGCAGTTCTTC.

This chain connects TRBV29-1 to TRBJ2-3; D unclear. CDR3 length equals 14 residues. CDR1 SQVTM and CDR2 ANQGSEA come from the germline V gene. V was clipped by 1 base and J by 6 bases, with 14 bases between them. CDR3 sequence (DNA): TGCAGCGTTGAAGGGCTACCCACTGGGGATACGCAGTATTTT. Protein sequence: CSVEGLPTGDTQYF.

J is TRBJ2-7 and V is TRBV5-1; the D is unclear. V lost 1 base and J 3 bases, leaving 11 bases between the germline ends. CDR3 size: 14 residues. Germline V gives CDR1 SGHRS, CDR2 YFSETQ. The CDR3 is CASSLRVGYYEQYF. CDR3 sequence (DNA): TGCGCCAGCAGCTTGCGGGTGGGGTACTACGAGCAGTACTTC.